Following are 31 T cell receptor beta chains from one sample sequenced in a study of CXCR3-negative and CXCR3-positive naive CD8 T cells. The study's findings and limits: For CXCR3-positive naive cells, TRB CDR3s were more hydrophobic than those of CXCR3-negative naive cells.

These receptors have no identified antigens. Preparation of TRB cDNA libraries relied on 5' RACE carrying UMI labels. TCRdb reprocessed the 5' RACE reads, keeping one entry per CDR3 protein, no DNA. This sample's table has about 89,000 distinct CDR3 sequences. Material: naive CXCR3+ CD8+ T cells from blood. The subset: CD45RO-CCR7+CD27+CD95- naive CD8+ T cells expressing CXCR3 (TNR3+). The receptors were sampled from a human donor in good health. Some clones in this sample may be carry-over from other donors' samples.

V and J are TRBV5-1 and TRBJ1-2; TCRdb names TRBD1, which stays unverified in the absence of DNA. The CDR3 length is 15 residues. Per the germline V gene, CDR1 is SGHRS and CDR2 is YFSETQ. This chain's CDR3 is CASSLGPQGANGYTF.

V is TRBV5-1 and J is TRBJ2-7. The CDR3 has 11 amino acids. The germline CDR1 and CDR2 sequences are SGHRS and YFSETQ. CDR3 amino acids: CASRVSGEQYF.

The chain joins TRBV5-1 to TRBJ1-1; there is no DNA to check the TCRdb D call of TRBD1. The CDR3 is made up of 13 amino acids. Germline V CDR1 and CDR2: SGHRS, YFSETQ. The CDR3: CASSRTENTEAFF.

The rearrangement uses TRBV5-5 and TRBJ2-3; with no DNA, the TCRdb D assignment of TRBD2 cannot be verified. Looked up from germline, CDR1 is SGHKS and CDR2 is YYEKEE (reference sequence). This CDR3 spans 17 amino acids. CDR3 loop: CASSPSVSGTSTDTQYF.

This chain's CDR3 is CASSLSGAVNEQFF. The V gene is TRBV28, the J gene TRBJ2-1; TCRdb selects TRBD1, and the lack of DNA leaves this call unchecked. The CDR3 sequence is 14 residues long. CDR1 and CDR2 from the germline V gene are MDHEN and SYDVKM.

This clonotype is medium-sized by frequency. CDR3 in amino acids: CSVEFEGKQYF. This sequence joins TRBV29-1 and TRBJ2-7. Germline V gene lookup returns CDR1 SQVTM and CDR2 ANQGSEA. CDR3 length: 11 residues.

The J gene is TRBJ2-5, the V gene TRBV5-5; TCRdb's D call of TRBD1 is untestable without DNA. Per germline, CDR1 SGHKS and CDR2 YYEKEE (reference sequence). This CDR3 is 14 amino acids long. The CDR3 here is CASSPGQGTETQYF.

The chain carries TRBV27 and TRBJ2-7. The germline V gene encodes CDR1 MNHEY and CDR2 SMNVEV (reference sequence). The CDR3 is 14 residues long. The CDR3 loop reads CASSLATGPHEQYF.

The V gene is TRBV13, the J gene TRBJ2-1. Germline V gene sequence: CDR1 PRHDT, CDR2 FYEKMQ (reference sequence). The CDR3 is 11 residues long. The CDR3 loop is CASSLDYEQFF. The full variable domain, completed using reference TRBV13 and TRBJ2-1, is AAGVIQSPRHLIKEKRETATLKCYPIPRHDTVYWYQQGPGQDPQFLISFYEKMQSDKGSIPDRFSAQQFSDYHSELNMSSLELGDSALYFCASSLDYEQFFGPGTRLTVL.

The chain combines TRBV24-1 with TRBJ2-3. The CDR3 totals 13 residues. CDR1 is KGHDR and CDR2 is SFDVKD in the germline V gene. CDR3 protein: CATSEKATDTQYF.

This chain joins TRBV4-1 and TRBJ2-2; TCRdb selects TRBD1, and the lack of DNA leaves this call unchecked. The CDR3 extends over 15 amino acids. CDR1 and CDR2 (germline): MGHRA, YSYEKL. The CDR3: CASSRIAGETGELFF.

The chain links TRBV5-1 to TRBJ2-3; no DNA is available, so the TRBD1 call from TCRdb remains unchecked. The CDR3 runs 16 residues. The germline CDR1 and CDR2 sequences are SGHRS and YFSETQ. This chain's CDR3 is CASSLAGDRVTDTQYF. Supplemented by reference TRBV5-1 and TRBJ2-3, the full variable domain reads KAGVTQTPRYLIKTRGQQVTLSCSPISGHRSVSWYQQTPGQGLQFLFEYFSETQRNKGNFPGRFSGRQFSNSRSEMNVSTLELGDSALYLCASSLAGDRVTDTQYFGPGTRLTVL.

The V gene is TRBV29-1, the J gene TRBJ1-1. CDR1 and CDR2 (germline): SQVTM, ANQGSEA. This CDR3 has 11 residues. The CDR3 loop is CSVKRDTEAFF.

The chain couples TRBV4-1 to TRBJ1-3. Germline V CDR1 and CDR2: MGHRA, YSYEKL. The CDR3 consists of 16 residues. The CDR3 sequence: CASRQEVLLSGNTIYF.

This chain links TRBV28 with TRBJ1-5; TCRdb indicates TRBD1, and absent DNA this call remains unverified. Germline-derived CDR1 and CDR2 are MDHEN and SYDVKM. This CDR3 contains 16 residues. The CDR3 here is CASSLNRGGGNQPQHF.

The rearrangement links TRBV28 to TRBJ2-1; TCRdb lists TRBD2, though no DNA is available to test this call. The CDR3 is 11 amino acids. Looked up from germline, CDR1 is MDHEN and CDR2 is SYDVKM. The CDR3 sequence: CASRAGDEQFF. Supplemented by reference TRBV28 and TRBJ2-1, the full variable domain reads DVKVTQSSRYLVKRTGEKVFLECVQDMDHENMFWYRQDPGLGLRLIYFSYDVKMKEKGDIPEGYSVSREKKERFSLILESASTNQTSMYLCASRAGDEQFFGPGTRLTVL.

The chain links TRBV5-4 to TRBJ2-2. The germline V gene encodes CDR1 SGHNT and CDR2 YYREEE (reference sequence). The CDR3 sequence is 15 residues long. The CDR3 spells CASSPQVRTTGELFF. Filled out from reference TRBV5-4 and TRBJ2-2, the complete variable domain reads ETGVTQSPTHLIKTRGQQVTLRCSSQSGHNTVSWYQQALGQGPQFIFQYYREEENGRGNFPPRFSGLQFPNYSSELNVNALELDDSALYLCASSPQVRTTGELFFGEGSRLTVL.

The chain couples TRBV6-5 to TRBJ2-1. Germline CDR1 reads MNHEY; CDR2 reads SVGAGI. The CDR3 spans 16 residues. This CDR3 is CASSYNTGGPDNEQFF.

The chain couples TRBV4-1 to TRBJ1-1. The CDR3 is 17 residues long. Germline CDR1 reads MGHRA; CDR2 reads YSYEKL. CDR3 sequence reads: CASSQVPDGHLNTEAFF.

The chain uses TRBV28 and TRBJ2-4; there is no DNA to check the TCRdb D call of TRBD1. CDR3 length: 14 amino acids. Germline V gene sequence: CDR1 MDHEN, CDR2 SYDVKM. CDR3 amino acids: CASSRGTGTGIQYF.

V usage is TRBV4-1 and J usage is TRBJ2-7; TCRdb's assignment of TRBD1 cannot be checked, as there is no DNA. This CDR3 spans 13 amino acids. From germline, CDR1 is MGHRA and CDR2 YSYEKL. The CDR3 loop is CASSQTGAGEQYF.

This chain joins TRBV7-2 and TRBJ2-3; without DNA, the TCRdb call of TRBD2 cannot be checked. The germline gives CDR1 SGHTA, CDR2 FQGNSA. CDR3 length: 15 residues. CDR3 region: CASSPTSGSADTQYF.

The CDR3 reads CASSLTGWEETQYF. V usage is TRBV28 and J usage is TRBJ2-5; checking the TCRdb D call of TRBD1 is not possible without DNA. The germline CDR1 and CDR2 sequences are MDHEN and SYDVKM. The length of the CDR3 is 14 residues.

V usage is TRBV10-3 and J usage is TRBJ2-7; TCRdb outputs TRBD1, but without DNA this stays unchecked. The CDR3 loop spans 12 amino acids. The germline gives CDR1 ENHRY, CDR2 SYGVKD. The CDR3 is CAISGTSDEQYF.

CDR3 sequence: CASSPNAGQVNYGYTF. V and J are TRBV12-3 or TRBV12-4 and TRBJ1-2; TCRdb indicates TRBD1, and absent DNA this call remains unverified. The CDR3 is made up of 16 amino acids.

The rearrangement links TRBV10-3 to TRBJ2-4; absent DNA, TCRdb's TRBD1 call cannot be checked. This CDR3 has 15 amino acids. Looked up from germline, CDR1 is ENHRY and CDR2 is SYGVKD. This CDR3 is CAISELGTGKNIQYF.

The chain links TRBV27 to TRBJ1-5; TCRdb lists TRBD1, though no DNA is available to test this call. The CDR3 is 15 residues long. Germline values: CDR1 MNHEY, CDR2 SMNVEV (reference sequence). CDR3 in amino acids: CASSRYRQSNQPQHF.

The V gene is TRBV7-8, the J gene TRBJ2-1; absent DNA, TCRdb's TRBD1 call cannot be checked. The CDR3 totals 15 residues. The germline CDR1 and CDR2 sequences are SGHVS and FQNEAQ. CDR3 protein: CASSFRQGRYNEQFF.

V and J are TRBV6-6 and TRBJ2-2; the D gene TCRdb calls, TRBD2, cannot be checked with no DNA. The CDR3 totals 14 residues. CDR1 is MNHNY and CDR2 is SVGAGI in the germline V gene (reference sequence). Here the CDR3 reads CASSRAGGPEELFF.

This chain links TRBV12-3 or TRBV12-4 with TRBJ2-7; TCRdb names TRBD1, which stays unverified in the absence of DNA. The CDR3 spans 13 residues. CDR3 protein: CASGSTPVSEQYF.

The chain employs TRBV28 and TRBJ2-1; no DNA is available, so the TRBD2 call from TCRdb remains unchecked. The germline V gene encodes CDR1 MDHEN and CDR2 SYDVKM. The CDR3 spans 15 residues. CDR3 region: CASRGDFWEAHEQFF.